The 22 T cell receptor beta chains below all came from one sample that was sequenced in a study of T cell responses to AZD1222 COVID-19 vaccine. Sequencing was performed with immunoSEQ multiplex PCR; in TCRdb, only in-frame clones are kept and a portion is missing. The sample has nearly 110,000 clones; less than 95% are singletons. This material consisted of peripheral blood, taken 28 days after the second AZD1222 dose. The receptors here all came from an adult who received the AZD1222 COVID-19 vaccine.

The chain couples TRBV4-1 to TRBJ2-7; D might be TRBD1 (5 bases). Trimming shortened V by 0 bases and J by 2 bases, and 14 bases separated the two germline ends. Germline V lookup: CDR1 MGHRA, CDR2 YSYEKL. The CDR3 covers 16 residues. The CDR3 DNA reads as TGCGCCAGCAGCCAAGATCCTGATGGGGCGACCTACGAGCAGTACTTC. This codes for CASSQDPDGATYEQYF.

The chain combines TRBV5-3 with TRBJ1-5; D not certain. TRBV5-3 counts as an open reading frame of uncertain function. The CDR3 has 14 amino acids. The V end was cut by 1 base, the J end by 2 bases, with 7 bases between. In nucleotides, the CDR3 is TGTGCCAGAAGCTTGCCTGGGGGCAATCAGCCCCAGCATTTT. Translated, it gives CARSLPGGNQPQHF.

This chain uses TRBV6-2 or TRBV6-3 with TRBJ2-3; D might be TRBD1 (6 bases). Germline lookup yields CDR1 MNHEY and CDR2 SVGEGT. V lost 3 bases and J lost 9, with 19 bases in between. The CDR3 extends over 15 amino acids. The CDR3 DNA reads TGTGCCAGCAGTTATATTAGGGGGAACGAGGGGACGCAGTATTTT. Translated, it gives CASSYIRGNEGTQYF.

J is TRBJ2-2 and V is TRBV4-1; the match to TRBD1 covers 7 bases. CDR3 length: 16 residues. V was pared by 3 bases and J by 0 bases, with 4 bases of the junction left unmatched. CDR1 is MGHRA, CDR2 YSYEKL, per germline. In nucleotides, the CDR3 is TGCGCCAGCAGCCATGGACAGGCCGCGAACACCGGGGAGCTGTTTTTT. This gives the protein CASSHGQAANTGELFF.

The chain joins TRBV7-9 to TRBJ1-5; tentative D call: TRBD1 (5 bases). The CDR3 extends over 10 amino acids. CDR1 is SEHNR, CDR2 FQNEAQ, per germline (reference sequence). This CDR3 reads CAVGGEPQHF. The DNA of the CDR3 is TGTGCTGTAGGAGGGGAGCCCCAGCATTTT. Drawing the rest from reference TRBV7-9 and TRBJ1-5, the complete variable domain is DTGVSQNPRHKITKRGQNVTFRCDPISEHNRLYWYRQTLGQGPEFLTYFQNEAQLEKSRLLSDRFSAERPKGSFSTLEIQRTEQGDSAMYLCAVGGEPQHFGDGTRLSIL.

Concerning this clone itself: An end of the junction differs from the germline gene, which may be a read error. V gene TRBV2 combines with J gene TRBJ2-4; TRBD2 might be the D (6 bases). The CDR3 sequence is 13 residues long. The germline V gene encodes CDR1 SNHLY and CDR2 FYNNEI. The CDR3 DNA sequence: TGTGCCACCAGTCCCGGCGGGGAACACATTCAGTACTTC. Protein: CATSPGGEHIQYF.

The rearrangement links TRBV4-1 to TRBJ2-1, with a weak D call TRBD2 (6 bases). V shed 0 bases and J shed 3 bases, with 9 bases lying between them. The CDR3 covers 15 residues. Germline CDR1 is MGHRA and CDR2 is YSYEKL. CDR3 nucleotides: TGCGCCAGCAGCCAAGAGGCGCGGGGCTACAATGAGCAGTTCTTC. It encodes CASSQEARGYNEQFF.

This clone was counted a few times. This chain joins TRBV30 and TRBJ1-5; 11 positions agree with TRBD1. The ends lost 1 base at V and 3 bases at J; junction bases unmatched: 14. The CDR3 has 19 residues. Per germline, CDR1 GTSNPN and CDR2 SVGIG (reference sequence). CDR3 DNA: TGTGCCTGGAGTGACACAGGACAGGGGGCAGGTAGAAACAATCAGCCCCAGCATTTT. Residues: CAWSDTGQGAGRNNQPQHF.

This chain uses TRBV19 with TRBJ2-1, with 9 nucleotides matching TRBD1. Germline trimming cut 3 bases from V and 8 bases from J; bases unmatched to any gene: 8. Germline values: CDR1 LNHDA, CDR2 SQIVND (reference sequence). The CDR3 runs 15 residues. This chain's CDR3 is CASSMNRGLVDEQFF. In DNA form, the CDR3 reads TGTGCCAGTAGTATGAACAGGGGGCTAGTGGATGAGCAGTTCTTC. The whole variable domain, filled in from reference TRBV19 and TRBJ2-1, reads DGGITQSPKYLFRKEGQNVTLSCEQNLNHDAMYWYRQDPGQGLRLIYYSQIVNDFQKGDIAEGYSVSREKKESFPLTVTSAQKNPTAFYLCASSMNRGLVDEQFFGPGTRLTVL.

The chain uses TRBV18 and TRBJ1-2, with D possibly matching TRBD1 (6 bases). The CDR3 is 16 amino acids. With 2 bases removed from V and 3 bases from J, the gap between germline ends came to 16 bases. Germline lookup yields CDR1 KGHSH and CDR2 LQKENI. CDR3 loop: CASSPNPPGEDYGYTF. CDR3 sequence (DNA): TGTGCCAGCTCACCAAATCCTCCAGGGGAGGACTATGGCTACACCTTC.

V usage is TRBV11-2 and J usage is TRBJ1-4, with TRBD1 identical over 10 bases. The V segment lost 5 bases and the J segment 7 bases; nucleotides outside the gene matches: 7. The CDR3 loop spans 15 amino acids. Germline V lookup: CDR1 SGHAT, CDR2 FQNNGV. Here the CDR3 reads CASSRRDRGGEKLFF. In DNA form, the CDR3 reads TGTGCCAGCAGCCGACGGGACAGGGGAGGTGAAAAACTGTTTTTT.

The chain combines TRBV18 with TRBJ1-2; 7 positions match TRBD1. CDR3 size: 14 residues. V shed 4 bases and J 3 bases; nucleotides not matched to a gene: 5. The germline gives CDR1 KGHSH, CDR2 LQKENI. The CDR3: CASSLGTEDYGYTF. The CDR3 bases are TGTGCCAGCTCACTCGGGACAGAAGACTATGGCTACACCTTC.

The chain joins TRBV5-1 to TRBJ1-5; D is possibly TRBD1 (6 bases). CDR3 size: 15 residues. Germline values: CDR1 SGHRS, CDR2 YFSETQ. V lost 0 bases to trimming and J lost 6 bases, with 13 bases between them. The CDR3 here is CASSLETGGTQPQHF. The CDR3 nucleotides read TGCGCCAGCAGCTTGGAGACAGGTGGAACTCAGCCCCAGCATTTT.

The chain employs TRBV5-1 and TRBJ2-1; TRBD1 matches 8 bases. J gave up 1 base and V 4 bases, and 4 bases lay outside the gene matches. Germline values: CDR1 SGHRS, CDR2 YFSETQ. CDR3 size: 15 residues. The CDR3 is CASSQGQASYNEQFF. CDR3 in DNA: TGCGCCAGCAGCCAGGGACAGGCATCCTACAATGAGCAGTTCTTC.

V gene TRBV6-2 or TRBV6-3 combines with J gene TRBJ1-5; no clear D gene. Germline assignment: CDR1 MNHEY and CDR2 SVGEGT. Trimming removed 2 bases from V and 5 bases from J, with 4 bases in between. The CDR3 covers 12 residues. CDR3 sequence: CASSYLHQPQHF. The CDR3 DNA is TGTGCCAGCAGTTACCTTCATCAGCCCCAGCATTTT.

In DNA form, the CDR3 reads TGTGCCAGCAGCCGCCAGGGAACTTATAGCAATCAGCCCCAGCATTTT. This codes for CASSRQGTYSNQPQHF. The chain combines TRBV7-9 with TRBJ1-5; possible D gene TRBD1, 5 bases. The V and J ends lost 5 bases and 0 bases respectively, with 14 bases between them. This CDR3 region has 16 residues. The germline V gene has CDR1 SEHNR and CDR2 FQNEAQ (reference sequence).

The chain has TRBV6-6 and TRBJ2-7, with D perhaps being TRBD1 or TRBD2 (5 bases each). V was trimmed by 2 bases and J by 2 bases, leaving 10 bases between them. The CDR3 is 14 amino acids. Germline assignment: CDR1 MNHNY and CDR2 SVGAGI (reference sequence). The CDR3 DNA is TGTGCCAGCAGTTACCCGGGACGGACCTACGAGCAGTACTTC. Protein: CASSYPGRTYEQYF.

The chain recombines TRBV29-1 with TRBJ1-1, with D unclear. Germline V CDR1 and CDR2: SQVTM, ANQGSEA. The CDR3 totals 13 residues. V gave up 2 bases and J gave up 0 bases, with 7 bases separating them. The CDR3 sequence: CSVEQGMNTEAFF. The CDR3 nucleotides are TGCAGCGTTGAACAAGGGATGAACACTGAAGCTTTCTTT.

The chain is built from TRBV9 and TRBJ1-6, with TRBD1 as a possible D gene (6 bases). V was cut by 4 bases and J by 11 bases, with 13 bases left in between. There are 13 residues in the CDR3. Germline V gives CDR1 SGDLS, CDR2 YYNGEE. The CDR3 here is CASSPRGAPPLHF. CDR3 nucleotides: TGTGCCAGCAGCCCTCGGGGGGCCCCACCCCTCCACTTT.

This sequence joins TRBV7-2 and TRBJ2-5; D gene unclear. This CDR3 has 16 amino acids. Germline assignment: CDR1 SGHTA and CDR2 FQGNSA. Trimming shortened V by 1 base and J by 7 bases, and 19 bases separated the two germline ends. For the CDR3, the DNA is TGTGCCAGCAGCTTAGAATCCCCACGGATGGTTGGGACCCAGTACTTC. Amino acids: CASSLESPRMVGTQYF.

The chain employs TRBV24-1 and TRBJ2-5; 7 bases are a match to TRBD1. The CDR3 runs 14 residues. Trimming removed 2 bases from V and 1 base from J; junction bases left unmatched: 0. Germline V gives CDR1 KGHDR, CDR2 SFDVKD. The CDR3, as DNA: TGTGCCACCAGTGATTGGGACAGCCAAGAGACCCAGTACTTC. Residues: CATSDWDSQETQYF.

The chain carries TRBV7-2 and TRBJ1-2; D might be TRBD1 (5 bases). CDR1 and CDR2 from the germline V gene are SGHTA and FQGNSA. V shed 5 bases and J shed 8 bases, with 15 bases lying between them. There are 13 residues in the CDR3. As DNA, the CDR3 is TGTGCCAGCAGCCCCGGGGGGTTGCTCGGCTACACCTTC. Protein sequence: CASSPGGLLGYTF.